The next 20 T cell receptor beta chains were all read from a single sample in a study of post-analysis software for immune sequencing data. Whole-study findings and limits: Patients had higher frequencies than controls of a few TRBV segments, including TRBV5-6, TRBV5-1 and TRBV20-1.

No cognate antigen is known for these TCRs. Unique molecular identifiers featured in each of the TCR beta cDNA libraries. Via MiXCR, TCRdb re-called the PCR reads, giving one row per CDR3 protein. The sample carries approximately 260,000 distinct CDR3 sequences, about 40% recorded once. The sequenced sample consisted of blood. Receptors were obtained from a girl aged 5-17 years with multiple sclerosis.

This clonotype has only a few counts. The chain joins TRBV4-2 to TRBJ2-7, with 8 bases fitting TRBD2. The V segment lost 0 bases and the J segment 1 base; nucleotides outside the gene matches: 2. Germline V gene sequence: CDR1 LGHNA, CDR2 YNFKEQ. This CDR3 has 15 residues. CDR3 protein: CASSQELAASYEQYF. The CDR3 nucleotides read TGTGCCAGCAGCCAAGAACTAGCGGCGTCCTACGAGCAGTACTTC.

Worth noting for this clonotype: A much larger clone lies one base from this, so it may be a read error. In DNA form, the CDR3 reads TGTGCCAGCACGCGGCCCGGGGATGGCTGCACCTTC. This encodes CASTRPGDGCTF. J is TRBJ1-2 and V is TRBV7-9; no definite D call. This CDR3 comprises 12 residues. CDR1 and CDR2 (germline): SEHNR, FQNEAQ (reference sequence).

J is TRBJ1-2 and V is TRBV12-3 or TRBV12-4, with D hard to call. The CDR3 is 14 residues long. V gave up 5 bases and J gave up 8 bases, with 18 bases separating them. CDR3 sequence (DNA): TGTGCCAGCAGTGCCCACCGGGAAAGGGAGGGCTACACCTTC. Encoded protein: CASSAHREREGYTF.

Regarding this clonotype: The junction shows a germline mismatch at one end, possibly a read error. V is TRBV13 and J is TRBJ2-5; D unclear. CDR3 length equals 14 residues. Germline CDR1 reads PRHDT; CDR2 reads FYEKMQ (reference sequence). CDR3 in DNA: TGTGCCAGCAGCGCCACGGAAGACCAAGGGACCCAGTACTTC. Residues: CASSATEDQGTQYF.

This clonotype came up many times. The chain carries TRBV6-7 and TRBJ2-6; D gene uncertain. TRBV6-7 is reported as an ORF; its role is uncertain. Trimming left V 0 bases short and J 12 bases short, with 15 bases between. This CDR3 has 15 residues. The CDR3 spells CASSYSIGPKPVLTF. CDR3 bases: TGTGCCAGCAGTTACTCGATCGGACCGAAACCCGTCCTGACTTTC.

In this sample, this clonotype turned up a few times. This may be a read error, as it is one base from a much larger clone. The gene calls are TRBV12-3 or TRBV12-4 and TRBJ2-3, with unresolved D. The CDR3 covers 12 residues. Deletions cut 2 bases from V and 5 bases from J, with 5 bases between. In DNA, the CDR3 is TGTGCCAGCAGTTTAATGGGAGATACGCAGTATTTT. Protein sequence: CASSLMGDTQYF.

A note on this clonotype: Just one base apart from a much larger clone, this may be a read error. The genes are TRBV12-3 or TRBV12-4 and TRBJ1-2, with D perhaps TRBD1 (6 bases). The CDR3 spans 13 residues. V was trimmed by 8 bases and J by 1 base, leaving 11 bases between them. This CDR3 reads CASGVQGNYGYTF. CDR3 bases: TGTGCCAGCGGGGTACAGGGTAACTATGGCTACACCTTC.

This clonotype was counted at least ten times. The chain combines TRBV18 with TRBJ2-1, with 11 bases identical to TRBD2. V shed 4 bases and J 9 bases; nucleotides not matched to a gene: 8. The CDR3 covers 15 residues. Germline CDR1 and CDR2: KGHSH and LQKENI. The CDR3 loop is CASSRELAGEGEQFF. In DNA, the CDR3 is TGTGCCAGCTCACGCGAACTAGCGGGAGAAGGTGAGCAGTTCTTC.

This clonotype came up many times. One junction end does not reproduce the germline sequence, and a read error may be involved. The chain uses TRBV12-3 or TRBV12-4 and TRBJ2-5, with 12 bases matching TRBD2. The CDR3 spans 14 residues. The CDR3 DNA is TGTGCCAGCAGTCTAGCGGGAGGGCCGGAGACCCAGTACTTC. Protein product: CASSLAGGPETQYF.

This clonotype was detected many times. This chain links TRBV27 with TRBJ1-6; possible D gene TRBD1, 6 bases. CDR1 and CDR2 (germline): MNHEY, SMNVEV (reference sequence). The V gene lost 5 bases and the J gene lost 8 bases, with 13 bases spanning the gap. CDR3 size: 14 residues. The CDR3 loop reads CASSQKDSHSPLHF. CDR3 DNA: TGTGCCAGCAGTCAAAAGGACAGTCATTCACCCCTCCACTTT.

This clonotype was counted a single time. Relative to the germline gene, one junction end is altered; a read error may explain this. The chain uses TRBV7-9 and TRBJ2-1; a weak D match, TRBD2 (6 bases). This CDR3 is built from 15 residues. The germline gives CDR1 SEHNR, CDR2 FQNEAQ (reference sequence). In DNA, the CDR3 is TGTGCCAGCGGCTTGCGGAGGGCCGTAGTGAATGAGCAGTTCTTC. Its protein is CASGLRRAVVNEQFF.

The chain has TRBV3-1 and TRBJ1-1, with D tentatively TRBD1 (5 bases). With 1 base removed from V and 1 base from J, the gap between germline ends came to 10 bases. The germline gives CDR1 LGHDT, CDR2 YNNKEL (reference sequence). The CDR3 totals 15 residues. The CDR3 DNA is TGTGCCAGCAGCCAAGGAGGGGCAGAGAACACTGAAGCTTTCTTT. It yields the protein CASSQGGAENTEAFF. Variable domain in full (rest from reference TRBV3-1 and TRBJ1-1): DTAVSQTPKYLVTQMGNDKSIKCEQNLGHDTMYWYKQDSKKFLKIMFSYNNKELIINETVPNRFSPKSPDKAHLNLHINSLELGDSAVYFCASSQGGAENTEAFFGQGTRLTVV.

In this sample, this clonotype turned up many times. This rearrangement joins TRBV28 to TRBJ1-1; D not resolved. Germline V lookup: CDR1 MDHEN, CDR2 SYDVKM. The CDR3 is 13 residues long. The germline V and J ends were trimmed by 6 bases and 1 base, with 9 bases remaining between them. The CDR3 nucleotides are TGTGCCAGCAGCCAAGAGCCGAACACTGAAGCTTTCTTT. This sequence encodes CASSQEPNTEAFF.

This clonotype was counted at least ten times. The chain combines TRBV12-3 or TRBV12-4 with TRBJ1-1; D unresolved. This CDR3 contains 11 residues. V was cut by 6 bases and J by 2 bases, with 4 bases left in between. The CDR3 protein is CASSTNTEAFF. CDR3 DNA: TGTGCCAGCAGCACTAACACTGAAGCTTTCTTT.

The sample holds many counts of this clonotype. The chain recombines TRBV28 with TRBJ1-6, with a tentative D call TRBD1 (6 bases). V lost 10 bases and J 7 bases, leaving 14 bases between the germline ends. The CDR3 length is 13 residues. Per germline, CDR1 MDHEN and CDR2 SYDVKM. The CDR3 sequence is CAIYGGANSPLHF. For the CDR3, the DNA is TGTGCCATCTACGGGGGGGCAAATTCACCCCTCCACTTT.

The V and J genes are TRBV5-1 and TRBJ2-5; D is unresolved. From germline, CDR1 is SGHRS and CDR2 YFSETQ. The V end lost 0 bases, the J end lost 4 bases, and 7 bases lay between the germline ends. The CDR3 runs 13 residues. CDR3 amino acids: CASSLEARETQYF. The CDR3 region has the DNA TGCGCCAGCAGCTTGGAGGCGAGAGAGACCCAGTACTTC. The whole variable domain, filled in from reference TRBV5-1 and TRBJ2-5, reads KAGVTQTPRYLIKTRGQQVTLSCSPISGHRSVSWYQQTPGQGLQFLFEYFSETQRNKGNFPGRFSGRQFSNSRSEMNVSTLELGDSALYLCASSLEARETQYFGPGTRLLVL.

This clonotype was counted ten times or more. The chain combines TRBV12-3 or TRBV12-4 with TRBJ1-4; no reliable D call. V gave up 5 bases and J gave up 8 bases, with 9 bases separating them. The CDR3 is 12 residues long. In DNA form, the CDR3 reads TGTGCCAGCAGTCAACCGGGAGAAAAACTGTTTTTT. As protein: CASSQPGEKLFF.

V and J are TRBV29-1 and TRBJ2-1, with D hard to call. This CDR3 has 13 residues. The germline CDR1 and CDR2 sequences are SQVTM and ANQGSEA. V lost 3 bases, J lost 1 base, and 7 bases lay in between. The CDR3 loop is CSVEAESYNEQFF. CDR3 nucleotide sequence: TGCAGCGTTGAGGCGGAGTCCTACAATGAGCAGTTCTTC.

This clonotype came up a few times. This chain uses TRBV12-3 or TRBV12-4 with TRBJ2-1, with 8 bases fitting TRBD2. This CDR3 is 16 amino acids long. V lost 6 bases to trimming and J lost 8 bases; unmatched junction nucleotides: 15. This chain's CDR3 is CASSPPLGGGLDEQFF. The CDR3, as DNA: TGTGCCAGCAGCCCCCCCCTGGGCGGGGGGCTGGATGAGCAGTTCTTC.

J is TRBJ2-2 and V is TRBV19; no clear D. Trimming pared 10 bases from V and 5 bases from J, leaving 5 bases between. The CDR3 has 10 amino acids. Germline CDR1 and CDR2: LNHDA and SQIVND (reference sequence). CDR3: CATGTGELFF. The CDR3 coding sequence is TGTGCCACCGGTACCGGGGAGCTGTTTTTT.